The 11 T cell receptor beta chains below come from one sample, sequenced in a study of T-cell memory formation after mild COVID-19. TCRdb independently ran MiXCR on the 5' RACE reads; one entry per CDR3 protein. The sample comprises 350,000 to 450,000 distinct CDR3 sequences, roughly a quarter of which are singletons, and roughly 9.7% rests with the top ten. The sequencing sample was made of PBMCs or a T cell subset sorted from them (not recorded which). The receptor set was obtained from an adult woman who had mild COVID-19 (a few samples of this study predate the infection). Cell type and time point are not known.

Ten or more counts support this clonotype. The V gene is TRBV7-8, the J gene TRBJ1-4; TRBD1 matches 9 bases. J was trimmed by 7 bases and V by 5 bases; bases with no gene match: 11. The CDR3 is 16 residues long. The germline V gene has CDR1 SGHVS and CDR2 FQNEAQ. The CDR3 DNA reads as TGTGCCAGCAGCACCAGCCACAGGGGGCCGATTGAAAAACTGTTTTTT. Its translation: CASSTSHRGPIEKLFF. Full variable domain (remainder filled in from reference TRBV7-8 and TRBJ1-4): GAGVSQSPRYKVAKRGQDVALRCDPISGHVSLFWYQQALGQGPEFLTYFQNEAQLDKSGLPSDRFFAERPEGSVSTLKIQRTQQEDSAVYLCASSTSHRGPIEKLFFGSGTQLSVL.

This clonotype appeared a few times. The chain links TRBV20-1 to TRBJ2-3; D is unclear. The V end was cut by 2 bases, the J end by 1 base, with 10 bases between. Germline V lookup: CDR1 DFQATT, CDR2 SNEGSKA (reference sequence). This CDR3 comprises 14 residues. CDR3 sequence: CSARTPFRTDTQYF. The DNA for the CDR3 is TGCAGTGCTAGAACCCCCTTCCGCACAGATACGCAGTATTTT.

The CDR3 loop reads CATSRDLRLATYNSPLHF. The DNA for the CDR3 is TGTGCCACCAGCAGAGACCTTCGCCTCGCGACCTATAATTCACCCCTCCACTTT. This chain connects TRBV15 to TRBJ1-6; unclear D gene. Trimming left V 0 bases short and J 2 bases short, with 14 bases between. The CDR3 covers 18 residues. Germline CDR1 LNHNV, CDR2 YYDKDF (reference sequence). The full variable domain, in which reference TRBV15 and TRBJ1-6 provide the parts outside the CDR3, is DAMVIQNPRYQVTQFGKPVTLSCSQTLNHNVMYWYQQKSSQAPKLLFHYYDKDFNNEADTPDNFQSRRPNTSFCFLDIRSPGLGDTAMYLCATSRDLRLATYNSPLHFGNGTRLTVT.

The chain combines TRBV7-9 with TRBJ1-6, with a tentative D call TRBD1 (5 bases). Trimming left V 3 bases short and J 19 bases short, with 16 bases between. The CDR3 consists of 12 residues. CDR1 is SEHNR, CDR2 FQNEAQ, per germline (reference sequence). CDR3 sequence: CASSFNTGSHHF. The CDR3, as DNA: TGTGCCAGCAGCTTTAATACAGGTTCCCATCACTTT.

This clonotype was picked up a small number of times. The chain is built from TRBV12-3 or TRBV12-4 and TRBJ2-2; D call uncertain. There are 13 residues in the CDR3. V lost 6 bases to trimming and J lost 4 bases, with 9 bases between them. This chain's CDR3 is CASSPFTTGELFF. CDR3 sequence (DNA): TGTGCCAGCAGCCCGTTCACCACCGGGGAGCTGTTTTTT.

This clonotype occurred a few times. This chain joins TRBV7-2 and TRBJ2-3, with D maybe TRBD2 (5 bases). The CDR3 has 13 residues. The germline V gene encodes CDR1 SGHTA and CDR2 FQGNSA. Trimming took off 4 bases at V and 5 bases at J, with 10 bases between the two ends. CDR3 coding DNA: TGTGCCAGCAGCTCGAGGGCAGGAGATACGCAGTATTTT. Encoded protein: CASSSRAGDTQYF.

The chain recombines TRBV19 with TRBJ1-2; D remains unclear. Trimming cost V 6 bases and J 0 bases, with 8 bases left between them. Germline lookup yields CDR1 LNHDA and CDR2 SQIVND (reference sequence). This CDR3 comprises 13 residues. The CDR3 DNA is TGTGCCAGTAGCGTTACCACTAACTATGGCTACACCTTC. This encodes CASSVTTNYGYTF. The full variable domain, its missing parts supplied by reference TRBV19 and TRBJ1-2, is DGGITQSPKYLFRKEGQNVTLSCEQNLNHDAMYWYRQDPGQGLRLIYYSQIVNDFQKGDIAEGYSVSREKKESFPLTVTSAQKNPTAFYLCASSVTTNYGYTFGSGTRLTVV.

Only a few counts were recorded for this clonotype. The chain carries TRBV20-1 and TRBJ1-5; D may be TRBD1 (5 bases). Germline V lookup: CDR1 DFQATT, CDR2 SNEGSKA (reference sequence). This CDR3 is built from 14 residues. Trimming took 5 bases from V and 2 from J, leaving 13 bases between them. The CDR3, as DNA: TGCAGTGCTGGGAGGGGTGAGGGCAATCAGCCCCAGCATTTT. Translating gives CSAGRGEGNQPQHF.

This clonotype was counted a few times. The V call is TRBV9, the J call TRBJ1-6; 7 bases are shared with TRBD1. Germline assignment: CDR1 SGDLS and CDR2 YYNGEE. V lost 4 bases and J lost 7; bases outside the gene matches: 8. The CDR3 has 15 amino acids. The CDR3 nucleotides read TGTGCCAGCAGCTCCGACAGGGCGCGGAATTCACCCCTCCACTTT. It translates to CASSSDRARNSPLHF.

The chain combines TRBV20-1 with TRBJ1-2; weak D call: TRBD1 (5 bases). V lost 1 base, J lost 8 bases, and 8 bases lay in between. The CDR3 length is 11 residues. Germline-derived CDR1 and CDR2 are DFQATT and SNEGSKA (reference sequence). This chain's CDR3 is CSARGGEGYTF. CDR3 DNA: TGCAGTGCTAGAGGAGGGGAAGGCTACACCTTC.

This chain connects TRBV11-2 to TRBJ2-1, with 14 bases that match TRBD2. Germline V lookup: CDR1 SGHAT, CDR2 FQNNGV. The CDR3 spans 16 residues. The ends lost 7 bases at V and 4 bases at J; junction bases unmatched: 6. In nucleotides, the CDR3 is TGTGCCAGCACCATAGGACTAGCGGGGGGATACAATGAGCAGTTCTTC. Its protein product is CASTIGLAGGYNEQFF.